This entry describes one TCR beta chain. Antigen: not known. With 4 bases removed from V and 10 bases from J, the gap between germline ends came to 24 bases. The germline CDR1 and CDR2 sequences are SGHNT and YYREEE (reference sequence). The CDR3 sequence is 17 residues long. This sample is part of a study of T cells in localized non-small cell lung cancer. Whole-study results and caveats: Appearing in adjacent lung were a median about 59 of the top 100 tumor clones. Uninvolved nearby lung showed the greatest T cell clonality, exceeding that found in tumor. Higher T cell density in the blood was associated with longer overall survival, whereas higher adjacent-lung clonality associated with shorter survival. Sequencing, confined to only one tumor region, leaves heterogeneity possible.

Method: immunoSEQ multiplex PCR; TCRdb's copy keeps in-frame clones and lacks some. The top ten clones hold about a fifth of a sample with under 75,000 clones, approximately 87% of them seen once. The chain combines TRBV5-4 with TRBJ1-6, with D possibly matching TRBD1 (6 bases). The sequences come from peripheral blood, collected before any cancer treatment. This TCR was sampled from a male donor aged 60 or over with stage III squamous cell lung carcinoma. In nucleotides, the CDR3 is TGTGCCAGCAGCCTACGGACGGGGTCGGGGGCACGGTCACCCCTCCACTTT. Translating gives CASSLRTGSGARSPLHF.